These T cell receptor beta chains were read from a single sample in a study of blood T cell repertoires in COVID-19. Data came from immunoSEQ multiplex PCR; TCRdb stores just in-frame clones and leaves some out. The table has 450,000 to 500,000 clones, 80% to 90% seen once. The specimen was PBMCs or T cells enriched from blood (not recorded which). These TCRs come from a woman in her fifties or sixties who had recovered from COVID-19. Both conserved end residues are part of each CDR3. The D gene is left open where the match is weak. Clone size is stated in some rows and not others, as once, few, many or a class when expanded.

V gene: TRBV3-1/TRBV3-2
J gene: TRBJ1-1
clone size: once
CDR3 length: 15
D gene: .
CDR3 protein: CASSPRTAPNTEAFF
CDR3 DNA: TGTGCCAGCAGCCCACGGACAGCTCCGAACACTGAAGCTTTCTTT

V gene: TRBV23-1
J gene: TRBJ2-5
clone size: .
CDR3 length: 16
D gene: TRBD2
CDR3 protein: CASSQSRGGSQETQYF
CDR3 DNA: TGCGCCAGCAGTCAATCGCGGGGGGGGAGCCAAGAGACCCAGTACTTC

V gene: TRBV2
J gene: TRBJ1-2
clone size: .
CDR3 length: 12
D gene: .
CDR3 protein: CASSVRDYGYTF
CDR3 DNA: TGTGCCAGCAGTGTGAGGGACTATGGCTACACCTTC

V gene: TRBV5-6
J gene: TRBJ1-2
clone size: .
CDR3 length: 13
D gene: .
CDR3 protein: CASSSQGPYGYTF
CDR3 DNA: TGTGCCAGCAGCTCCCAGGGCCCCTATGGCTACACCTTC

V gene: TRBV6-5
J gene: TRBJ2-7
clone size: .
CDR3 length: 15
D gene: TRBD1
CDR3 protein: CASSTFQGATYEQYF
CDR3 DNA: TGTGCCAGCAGTACTTTTCAGGGGGCTACCTACGAGCAGTACTTC

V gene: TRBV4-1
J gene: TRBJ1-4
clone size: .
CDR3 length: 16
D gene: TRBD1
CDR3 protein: CASSPRGDRANEKLFF
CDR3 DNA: TGCGCCAGCAGCCCCCGGGGGGACAGGGCAAATGAAAAACTGTTTTTT

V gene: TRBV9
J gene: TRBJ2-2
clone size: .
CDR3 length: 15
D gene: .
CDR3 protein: CASRRLGNGAGELFF
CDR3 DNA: TGTGCCAGCCGGAGGCTAGGGAACGGAGCCGGGGAGCTGTTTTTT

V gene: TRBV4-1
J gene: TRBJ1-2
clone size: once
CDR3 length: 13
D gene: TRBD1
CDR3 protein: CASSWDSRRGYTF
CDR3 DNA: TGCGCCAGCAGCTGGGACAGCCGAAGGGGCTACACCTTC

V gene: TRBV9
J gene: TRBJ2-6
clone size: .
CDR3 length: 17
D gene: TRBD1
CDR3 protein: CASSSRDRGSGANVLTF
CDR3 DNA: TGTGCCAGCAGCAGTCGAGACAGGGGCTCTGGGGCCAACGTCCTGACTTTC

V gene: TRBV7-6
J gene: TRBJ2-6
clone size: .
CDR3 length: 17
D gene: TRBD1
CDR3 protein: CASSLAPTGAGANVLTF
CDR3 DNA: TGTGCCAGCAGCTTGGCCCCGACAGGGGCTGGGGCCAACGTCCTGACTTTC

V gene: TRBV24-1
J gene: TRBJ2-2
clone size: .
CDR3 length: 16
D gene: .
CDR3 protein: CATSDNTGEDTGELFF
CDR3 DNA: TGTGCCACCAGTGACAACACAGGGGAGGACACCGGGGAGCTGTTTTTT

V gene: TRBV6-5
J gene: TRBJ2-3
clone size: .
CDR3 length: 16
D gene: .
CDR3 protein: CASSYSPGSSTDTQYF
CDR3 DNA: TGTGCCAGCAGTTACTCGCCCGGGTCTAGCACAGATACGCAGTATTTT

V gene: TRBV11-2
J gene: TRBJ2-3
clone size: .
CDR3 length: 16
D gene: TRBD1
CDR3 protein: CASSFLGTGITDTQYF
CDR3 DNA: TGTGCCAGCAGCTTTTTAGGGACAGGGATAACAGATACGCAGTATTTT

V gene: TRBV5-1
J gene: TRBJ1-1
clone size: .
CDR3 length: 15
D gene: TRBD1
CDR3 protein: CASRRDRGMNTEAFF
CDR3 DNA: TGCGCCAGCAGGAGGGACAGGGGGATGAACACTGAAGCTTTCTTT

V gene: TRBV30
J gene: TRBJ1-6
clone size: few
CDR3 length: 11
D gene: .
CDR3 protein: CAWSANSPLHF
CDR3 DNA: TGTGCCTGGAGCGCGAATTCACCCCTCCACTTT

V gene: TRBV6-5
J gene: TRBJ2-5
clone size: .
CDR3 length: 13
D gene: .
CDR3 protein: CASSRGQQETQYF
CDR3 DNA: TGTGCCAGCAGTCGAGGACAGCAAGAGACCCAGTACTTC

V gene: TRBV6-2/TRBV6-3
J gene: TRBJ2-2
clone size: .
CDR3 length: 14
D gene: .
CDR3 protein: CASSFNRVPGELFF
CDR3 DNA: TGTGCCAGCAGTTTTAACAGGGTTCCGGGGGAGCTGTTTTTT

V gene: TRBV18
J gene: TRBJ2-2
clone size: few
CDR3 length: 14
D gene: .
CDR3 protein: CASSPKSATGELFF
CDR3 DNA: TGTGCCAGCTCACCGAAGAGTGCCACCGGGGAGCTGTTTTTT

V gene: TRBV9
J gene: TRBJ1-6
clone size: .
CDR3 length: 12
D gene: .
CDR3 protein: CASGTGNSPLHF
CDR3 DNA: TGTGCCAGCGGCACCGGGAATTCACCCCTCCACTTT

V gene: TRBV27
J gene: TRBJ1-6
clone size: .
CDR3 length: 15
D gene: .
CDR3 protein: CASSLGPQGSSPLHF
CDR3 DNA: TGTGCCAGCAGTTTAGGCCCGCAGGGTAGCTCACCCCTCCACTTT

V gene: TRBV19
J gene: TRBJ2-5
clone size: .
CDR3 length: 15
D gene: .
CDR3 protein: CASSIGQPIQETQYF
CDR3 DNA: TGTGCCAGTAGTATCGGACAGCCCATCCAAGAGACCCAGTACTTC

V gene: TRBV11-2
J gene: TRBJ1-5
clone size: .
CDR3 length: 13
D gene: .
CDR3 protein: CASSLGTNQPQHF
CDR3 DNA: TGTGCCAGCAGCTTAGGGACTAATCAGCCCCAGCATTTT

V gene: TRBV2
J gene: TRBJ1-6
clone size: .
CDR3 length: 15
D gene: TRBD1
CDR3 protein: CARTKTGEQNSPLHF
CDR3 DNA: TGTGCCAGGACGAAGACAGGGGAACAAAATTCACCCCTCCACTTT

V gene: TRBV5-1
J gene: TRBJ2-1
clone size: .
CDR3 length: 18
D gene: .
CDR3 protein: CASSFIGGTKSSYNEQFF
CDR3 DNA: TGCGCCAGCAGCTTTATAGGAGGTACGAAAAGCTCCTACAATGAGCAGTTCTTC

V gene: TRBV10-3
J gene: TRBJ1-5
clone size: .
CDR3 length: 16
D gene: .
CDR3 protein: CAISEQGRGSNQPQHF
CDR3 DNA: TGTGCCATCAGTGAACAGGGAAGAGGAAGCAATCAGCCCCAGCATTTT

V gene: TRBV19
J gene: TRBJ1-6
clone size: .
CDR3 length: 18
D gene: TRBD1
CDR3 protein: CASSIGGQGAAYNSPLHF
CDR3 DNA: TGTGCCAGTAGTATTGGGGGCCAGGGGGCAGCCTATAATTCACCCCTCCACTTT

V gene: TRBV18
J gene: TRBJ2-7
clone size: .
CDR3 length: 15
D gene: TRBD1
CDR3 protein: CASSPGTGVSYEQYF
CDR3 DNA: TGTGCCAGCTCACCCGGGACAGGGGTCTCCTACGAGCAGTACTTC

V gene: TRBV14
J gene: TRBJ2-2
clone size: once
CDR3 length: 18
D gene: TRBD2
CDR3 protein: CASSQGFGGGSLTGELFF
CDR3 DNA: TGTGCCAGCAGCCAAGGGTTTGGCGGGGGGTCCCTCACCGGGGAGCTGTTTTTT

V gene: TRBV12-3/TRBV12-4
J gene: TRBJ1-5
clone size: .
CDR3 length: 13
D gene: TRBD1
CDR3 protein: CASSLGGGRPQHF
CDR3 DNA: TGTGCCAGCAGTTTAGGAGGGGGCAGACCCCAGCATTTT

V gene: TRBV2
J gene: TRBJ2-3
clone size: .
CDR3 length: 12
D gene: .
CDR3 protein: CASARRADTQYF
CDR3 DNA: TGTGCCAGCGCCCGAAGAGCAGATACGCAGTATTTT

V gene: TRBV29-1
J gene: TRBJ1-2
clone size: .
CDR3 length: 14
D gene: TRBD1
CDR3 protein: CSVEQKGQNYGYTF
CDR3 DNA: TGCAGCGTTGAACAGAAGGGACAGAACTATGGCTACACCTTC

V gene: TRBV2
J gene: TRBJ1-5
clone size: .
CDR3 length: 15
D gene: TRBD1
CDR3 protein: CASSLDRDGNQPQHF
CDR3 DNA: TGTGCCAGCAGTCTAGACAGGGACGGCAATCAGCCCCAGCATTTT

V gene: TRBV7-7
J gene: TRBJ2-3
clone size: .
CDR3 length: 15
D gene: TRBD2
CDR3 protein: CASSPRTSPTDTQYF
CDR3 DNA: TGTGCTAGCAGCCCAAGGACTAGCCCGACAGATACGCAGTATTTT

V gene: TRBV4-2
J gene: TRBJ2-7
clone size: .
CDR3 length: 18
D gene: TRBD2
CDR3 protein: CASSQDRASGFSSYEQYF
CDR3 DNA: TGTGCCAGCAGCCAAGATAGGGCTAGCGGGTTCAGCTCCTACGAGCAGTACTTC

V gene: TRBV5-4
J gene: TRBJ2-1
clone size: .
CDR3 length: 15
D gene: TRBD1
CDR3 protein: CASSLERTGYNEQFF
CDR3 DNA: TGTGCCAGCAGCTTGGAGCGGACAGGTTACAATGAGCAGTTCTTC

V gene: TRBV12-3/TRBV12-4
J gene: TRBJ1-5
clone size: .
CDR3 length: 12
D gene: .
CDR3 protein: CASSSGGQPQHF
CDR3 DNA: TGTGCCAGCAGTTCAGGAGGTCAGCCCCAGCATTTT

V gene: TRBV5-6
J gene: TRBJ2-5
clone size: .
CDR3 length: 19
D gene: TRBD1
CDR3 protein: CASSFWRPLPDRGRETQYF
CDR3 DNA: TGTGCCAGCAGCTTCTGGAGGCCTCTTCCTGACAGGGGGAGGGAGACCCAGTACTTC

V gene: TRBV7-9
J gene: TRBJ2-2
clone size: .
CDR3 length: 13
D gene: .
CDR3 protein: CAREAENTGELFF
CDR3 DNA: TGTGCCAGGGAGGCGGAAAACACCGGGGAGCTGTTTTTT

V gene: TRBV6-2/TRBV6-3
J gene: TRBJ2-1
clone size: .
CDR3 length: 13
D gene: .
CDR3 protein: CASSPQGLGEQFF
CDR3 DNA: TGTGCCAGCAGTCCCCAGGGACTGGGTGAGCAGTTCTTC

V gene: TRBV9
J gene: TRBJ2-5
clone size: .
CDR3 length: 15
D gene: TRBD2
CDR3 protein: CASSVDGGARETQYF
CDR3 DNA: TGTGCCAGCAGCGTAGACGGGGGGGCACGGGAGACCCAGTACTTC

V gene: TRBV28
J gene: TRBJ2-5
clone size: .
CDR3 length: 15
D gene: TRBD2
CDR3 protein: CASSPQTSGGETQYF
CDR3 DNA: TGTGCCAGCAGCCCGCAGACTAGCGGGGGGGAGACCCAGTACTTC

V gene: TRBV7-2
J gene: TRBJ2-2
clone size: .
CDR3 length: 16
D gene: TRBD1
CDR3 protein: CASSATGGHVTGELFF
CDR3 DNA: TGTGCCAGCAGCGCGACAGGGGGGCACGTCACCGGGGAGCTGTTTTTT

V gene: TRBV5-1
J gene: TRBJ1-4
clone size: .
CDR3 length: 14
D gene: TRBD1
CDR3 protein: CASSTGQGTEKLFF
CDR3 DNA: TGCGCCAGCAGCACGGGACAGGGGACAGAAAAACTGTTTTTT

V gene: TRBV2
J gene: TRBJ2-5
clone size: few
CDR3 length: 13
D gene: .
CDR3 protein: CASSWGVSETQYF
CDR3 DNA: TGTGCCAGCAGCTGGGGGGTCTCAGAGACCCAGTACTTC

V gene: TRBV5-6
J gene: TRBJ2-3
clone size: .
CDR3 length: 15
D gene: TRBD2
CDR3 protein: CASSLAGGRLDTQYF
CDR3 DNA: TGTGCCAGCAGCTTAGCGGGGGGGCGATTAGATACGCAGTATTTT

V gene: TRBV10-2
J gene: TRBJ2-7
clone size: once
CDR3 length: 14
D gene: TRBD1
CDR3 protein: CASRGQRSSYEQYF
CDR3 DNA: TGCGCCAGCAGGGGACAGCGGAGCTCCTACGAGCAGTACTTC

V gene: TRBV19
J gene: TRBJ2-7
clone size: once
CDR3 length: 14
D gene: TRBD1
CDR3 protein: CASSITGGIYEQYF
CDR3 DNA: TGTGCCAGTAGTATAACAGGGGGCATCTACGAGCAGTACTTC

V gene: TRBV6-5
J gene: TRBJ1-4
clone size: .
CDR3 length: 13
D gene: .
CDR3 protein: CASRRATNEKLFF
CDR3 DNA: TGTGCCAGTCGCAGGGCAACTAATGAAAAACTGTTTTTT

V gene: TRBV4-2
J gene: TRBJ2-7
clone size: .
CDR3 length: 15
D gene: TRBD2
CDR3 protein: CASSQRLAGGYEQYF
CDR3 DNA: TGTGCCAGCAGCCAGAGACTAGCGGGGGGTTATGAGCAGTACTTC

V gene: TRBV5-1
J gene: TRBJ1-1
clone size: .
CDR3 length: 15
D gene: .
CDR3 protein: CASSLYSWGDTEAFF
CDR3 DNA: TGCGCCAGCAGCCTATATTCGTGGGGGGACACTGAAGCTTTCTTT

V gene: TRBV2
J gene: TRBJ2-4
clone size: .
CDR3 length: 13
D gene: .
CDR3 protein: CASMSLAKNIQYF
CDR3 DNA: TGTGCCAGCATGTCACTAGCCAAAAACATTCAGTACTTC

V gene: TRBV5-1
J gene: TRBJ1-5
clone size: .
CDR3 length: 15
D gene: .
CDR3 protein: CASSLGQASNQPQHF
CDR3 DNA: TGCGCCAGCAGCTTGGGACAGGCTAGCAATCAGCCCCAGCATTTT

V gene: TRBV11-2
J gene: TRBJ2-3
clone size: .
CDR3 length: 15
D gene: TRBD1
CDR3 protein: CASSWGQGTKDTQYF
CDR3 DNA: TGTGCCAGCAGCTGGGGACAGGGGACAAAGGATACGCAGTATTTT

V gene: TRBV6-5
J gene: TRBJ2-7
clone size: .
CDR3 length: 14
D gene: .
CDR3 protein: CASRQGGTHHEQYF
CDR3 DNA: TGTGCCAGCAGGCAAGGAGGGACCCACCACGAGCAGTACTTC

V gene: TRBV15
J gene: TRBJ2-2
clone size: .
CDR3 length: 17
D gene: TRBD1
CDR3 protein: CATSRDPTGGDTGELFF
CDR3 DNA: TGTGCCACCAGCAGAGACCCGACAGGGGGTGATACCGGGGAGCTGTTTTTT

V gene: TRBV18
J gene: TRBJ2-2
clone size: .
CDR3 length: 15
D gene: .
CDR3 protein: CASSPLSGYTGELFF
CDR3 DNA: TGTGCCAGCTCACCACTTTCGGGTTACACCGGGGAGCTGTTTTTT